The 4 T cell receptor beta chains presented below share a single source sample, sequenced in a study of CD8+CD57+ T cells in acquired aplastic anemia. Template material for TCR beta VDJ and CDR3 profiling consisted of genomic DNA. TCRdb fed the reads into MiXCR, producing one record per CDR3 protein. Of some 170,000 distinct CDR3 sequences in the sample, about 60% were seen once. Patients selected for sequencing had displayed CD8+CD57+ cell expansion by flow cytometry. The source material was sorted CD4+, CD8+, or CD8+CD57+ T cells (not recorded which) from PBMCs. These receptors all stem from a human donor with aplastic anemia.

J is TRBJ1-2 and V is TRBV19; TRBD1 matches 9 bases. The ends lost 5 bases at V and 6 bases at J; junction bases unmatched: 13. The CDR3 has 16 amino acids. The germline CDR1 and CDR2 sequences are LNHDA and SQIVND (reference sequence). The CDR3 reads CASSPVPGQGRNGYTF. CDR3 nucleotides: TGTGCCAGTAGTCCTGTTCCGGGACAGGGTAGAAATGGCTACACCTTC.

Of note for this clonotype: An end of the junction differs from the germline gene, which may be a read error. The chain joins TRBV7-9 to TRBJ1-2, with TRBD1 as a possible D gene (5 bases). Germline values: CDR1 SEHNR, CDR2 FQNEAQ (reference sequence). CDR3 length: 14 residues. The CDR3 coding sequence is TGCGCCAGCAGCCAAGATAAAGGGGTTCGGGGCTACACCTTC. It is translated as CASSQDKGVRGYTF.

The rearrangement links TRBV7-3 to TRBJ1-1, with D possibly being TRBD1 (5 bases). V lost 5 bases, J lost 5 bases, and 18 bases lay in between. The CDR3 is made up of 15 amino acids. CDR1 is SGHTA and CDR2 is FQGTGA in the germline V gene. The DNA of the CDR3 is TGTGCCAGCAGCCTCCGGGGGGGGGTAGGGACTGAAGCTTTCTTT. Its translation: CASSLRGGVGTEAFF.

This clonotype was seen only a few times. V and J are TRBV7-2 and TRBJ2-7; D possibly corresponds to TRBD2 (5 bases). Germline V gene lookup returns CDR1 SGHTA and CDR2 FQGNSA. V was shortened by 1 base and J by 5 bases, with 9 bases between the two germline ends. This CDR3 is 13 amino acids long. The CDR3 nucleotides are TGTGCCAGCAGCTTAGAATGGACTCACGAGCAGTACTTC. Residues: CASSLEWTHEQYF.